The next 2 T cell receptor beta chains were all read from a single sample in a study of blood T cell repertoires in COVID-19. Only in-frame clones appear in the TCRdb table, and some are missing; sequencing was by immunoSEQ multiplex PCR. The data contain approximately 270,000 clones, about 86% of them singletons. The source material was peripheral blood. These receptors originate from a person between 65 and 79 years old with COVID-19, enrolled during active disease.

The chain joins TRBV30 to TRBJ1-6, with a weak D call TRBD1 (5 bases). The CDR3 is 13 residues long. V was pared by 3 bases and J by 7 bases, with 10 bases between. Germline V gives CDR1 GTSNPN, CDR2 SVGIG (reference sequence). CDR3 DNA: TGTGCCTGGAGCGACAGCCGGAATTCACCCCTCCACTTT. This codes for CAWSDSRNSPLHF.

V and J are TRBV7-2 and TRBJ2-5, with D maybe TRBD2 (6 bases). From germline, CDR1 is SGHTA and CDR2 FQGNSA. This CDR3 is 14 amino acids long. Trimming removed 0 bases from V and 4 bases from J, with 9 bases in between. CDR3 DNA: TGTGCCAGCAGCTTAGCGCGGGGAGCAGAGACCCAGTACTTC. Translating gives CASSLARGAETQYF.